The next 24 T cell receptor beta chains were all read from a single sample in a study of blood T cells in healthy people across ages (dated by TCRdb to between 2015 and 2017). The library was produced with 5' RACE. This sample was sequenced with an Illumina HiSeq 2500. A second about 6 to 11 cycle PCR used a sample-barcoded 5' primer and a J-beta primer mix. TCRdb handled the public reads itself, with Q25 trimming in fastp and clone calling in MiXCR, and kept productive beta chains. Each CDR3 protein gets just one entry, which takes the most common genes and DNA from the rows behind it. The sample includes approximately 810,000 distinct CDR3 sequences, with around 30% observed a single time. Approximately 15% of the sample lies in the top ten. Sequencing used blood. Receptors were obtained from a woman aged 80 or over in good health.

This chain connects TRBV7-2 to TRBJ2-1; D is ambiguous. The V gene lost 0 bases and the J gene lost 9 bases, with 6 bases spanning the gap. This CDR3 is 12 amino acids long. Germline V gene sequence: CDR1 SGHTA, CDR2 FQGNSA. The DNA for the CDR3 is TGTGCCAGCAGCTTAGCAGAAGGTGAGCAGTTCTTC. This sequence encodes CASSLAEGEQFF.

Details on this clonotype: Germline is not matched at one junction end, which may reflect a read error. The CDR3 DNA reads as TGTACCAGCAGTAAGACAGGGGAGGATGGGGCCAACGTCCCGACTTTC. This translates into CTSSKTGEDGANVPTF. The V call is TRBV6-2 or TRBV6-3, the J call TRBJ2-6; 8 bases align to TRBD1. CDR1 and CDR2 from the germline V gene are MNHEY and SVGEGT. This CDR3 spans 16 amino acids.

V is TRBV13 and J is TRBJ2-1; D possibly corresponds to TRBD1 (5 bases). From germline, CDR1 is PRHDT and CDR2 FYEKMQ (reference sequence). V gave up 5 bases and J gave up 10 bases, with 18 bases separating them. The CDR3 contains 14 residues. CDR3: CASSRSLGPGEQFF. Written as DNA, the CDR3 is TGTGCCAGCAGCCGCTCGCTGGGGCCAGGGGAGCAGTTCTTC.

J is TRBJ2-2 and V is TRBV24-1; 9 nucleotides line up with TRBD1. The CDR3 runs to 16 residues. The trim removed 5 bases at V and 3 bases at J, leaving 6 bases unmatched. The V gene's germline CDR1 is KGHDR and CDR2 SFDVKD. The CDR3 region has the DNA TGTGCCACCAGTGGAAAAGGGGACAGGGACACCGGGGAGCTGTTTTTT. It specifies CATSGKGDRDTGELFF.

This clonotype was seen repeatedly, ten times or more. V is TRBV7-2 and J is TRBJ1-2, with D unresolved. Per germline, CDR1 SGHTA and CDR2 FQGNSA. CDR3 length equals 14 residues. Deletions cut 2 bases from V and 4 bases from J, with 11 bases between. The CDR3 spells CASSLSRAAYGYTF. The CDR3 nucleotides are TGTGCCAGCAGCTTAAGTCGGGCAGCCTATGGCTACACCTTC.

The sample holds a few counts of this clonotype. The genes are TRBV20-1 and TRBJ2-3, with TRBD2 matching over 8 bases. The CDR3 extends over 14 amino acids. With V trimmed by 6 bases and J by 4 bases, 9 bases remained unmatched. In germline, CDR1 is DFQATT, CDR2 SNEGSKA (reference sequence). For the CDR3, the DNA is TGCAGTGCGCCCGGGACTAGTAGACCAGATACGCAGTATTTT. Encoded protein: CSAPGTSRPDTQYF.

The sample holds a few counts of this clonotype. The chain recombines TRBV2 with TRBJ1-1, with D tentatively TRBD1 (6 bases). The CDR3 spans 13 residues. CDR1 is SNHLY and CDR2 is FYNNEI in the germline V gene. V lost 7 bases, J lost 0 bases, and 9 bases lay in between. CDR3 amino acids: CASTQGMNTEAFF. CDR3 nucleotide sequence: TGTGCCAGCACGCAGGGGATGAACACTGAAGCTTTCTTT.

This clonotype was seen a handful of times. CDR3 in amino acids: CASRTGQNYGYTF. In nucleotides, the CDR3 is TGTGCCAGCAGGACGGGACAGAACTATGGCTACACCTTC. The chain combines TRBV27 with TRBJ1-2; 7 nucleotides line up with TRBD1. The CDR3 is 13 residues long. CDR1 is MNHEY and CDR2 is SMNVEV in the germline V gene (reference sequence). V shed 6 bases, J shed 2 bases, and the junction held 3 bases outside the gene matches.

This clonotype has just one count. A junction end diverges from the germline sequence, so it may reflect a read error. This chain uses TRBV12-3 or TRBV12-4 with TRBJ2-2; D is uncertain. This CDR3 is built from 14 residues. The CDR3 is CACSPRKWPGELFF. The CDR3 coding sequence is TGTGCCTGCAGTCCGCGGAAGTGGCCCGGGGAGCTGTTTTTT.

This clonotype was recorded many times. The V and J genes are TRBV6-6 and TRBJ2-7, with 8 bases aligning to TRBD1. This CDR3 has 15 residues. Germline V gives CDR1 MNHNY, CDR2 SVGAGI (reference sequence). V lost 5 bases and J lost 6; bases outside the gene matches: 12. The CDR3 DNA sequence: TGTGCCAGCAGTCCGCCCGGGACAGGACCCTCCGAGCAGTACTTC. Translation gives CASSPPGTGPSEQYF.

This clonotype was seen ten or more times. The chain is built from TRBV15 and TRBJ2-3; 11 nucleotides agree with TRBD1. V was clipped by 4 bases and J by 6 bases; unmatched bases: 9. The length of the CDR3 is 16 residues. Germline lookup yields CDR1 LNHNV and CDR2 YYDKDF (reference sequence). The CDR3 sequence: CATSKLLGTGGDTQYF. CDR3 coding DNA: TGTGCCACCAGCAAATTGTTGGGGACAGGGGGTGATACGCAGTATTTT. Variable domain in full (rest from reference TRBV15 and TRBJ2-3): DAMVIQNPRYQVTQFGKPVTLSCSQTLNHNVMYWYQQKSSQAPKLLFHYYDKDFNNEADTPDNFQSRRPNTSFCFLDIRSPGLGDTAMYLCATSKLLGTGGDTQYFGPGTRLTVL.

At least ten counts were recorded for this clonotype. The chain is built from TRBV7-2 and TRBJ2-1; D is unresolved. Per the germline V gene, CDR1 is SGHTA and CDR2 is FQGNSA. The V gene lost 2 bases and the J gene lost 0 bases, with 11 bases spanning the gap. This CDR3 contains 16 residues. CDR3 sequence: CASSLSEAYSYNEQFF. The DNA of the CDR3 is TGTGCCAGCAGCTTAAGTGAGGCCTACTCCTACAATGAGCAGTTCTTC.

This chain links TRBV28 with TRBJ2-4; possibly TRBD2 for D (6 bases). Germline V gene sequence: CDR1 MDHEN, CDR2 SYDVKM. Trimming removed 6 bases at V and 13 bases at J, with 19 bases between. The CDR3 covers 13 residues. The CDR3 nucleotides read TGTGCCAGCAGCTTTAGCGGCCAAGAGGCCCAGTACTTC. Protein: CASSFSGQEAQYF.

The CDR3 region is CASSSLTGGVSYEQYF. The CDR3 bases are TGTGCCAGCAGCTCGCTTACAGGGGGCGTCTCCTACGAGCAGTACTTC. The chain has TRBV28 and TRBJ2-7; TRBD1 matches at 9 bases. V shed 6 bases and J 0 bases; nucleotides not matched to a gene: 9. CDR1 is MDHEN and CDR2 is SYDVKM in the germline V gene. This CDR3 spans 16 amino acids.

Remarks on this clonotype: This clone may be a read error of a much larger clone one base away. The chain uses TRBV4-3 and TRBJ2-5; TRBD2 matches at 9 bases. The better agreement between TRBJ2-7 and the DNA end casts doubt on the J call. Germline V CDR1 and CDR2: LGHNA, YSLEER. CDR3 length equals 15 residues. DNA of the CDR3: TGCGCCAGCAGCCAAGTTGGGACTAGCTTCTACGAGCAGTACTTC. Encoded protein: CASSQVGTSFYEQYF.

This clonotype has a handful of counts. This may be a read error: a much more frequent sequence differs by one nucleotide. J is TRBJ2-4 and V is TRBV29-1, with D perhaps TRBD1 (6 bases). This CDR3 has 10 amino acids. Germline V gene data show CDR1 as SQVTM and CDR2 as ANQGSEA. The CDR3 loop is CWGHRQEQYF. In DNA, the CDR3 is TGTTGGGGGCACAGGCAAGAGCAGTACTTC.

This clonotype was detected many times. This chain connects TRBV6-6 to TRBJ2-1, with unresolved D. The CDR3 contains 14 residues. Trimming shortened V by 7 bases and J by 9 bases, and 19 bases separated the two germline ends. CDR1 is MNHNY, CDR2 SVGAGI, per germline (reference sequence). The CDR3 region is CASIQRLMDGEQFF. The DNA for the CDR3 is TGTGCCAGCATCCAAAGGCTTATGGACGGTGAGCAGTTCTTC.

The rearrangement uses TRBV6-5 and TRBJ2-7; D is perhaps TRBD2 (6 bases). CDR1 MNHEY and CDR2 SVGAGI come from the germline V gene. Trimming removed 0 bases at V and 7 bases at J, with 19 bases between. This CDR3 is 16 amino acids long. CDR3 amino acids: CASSYSKQFSGNEQYF. As DNA, the CDR3 is TGTGCCAGCAGTTACTCGAAACAGTTTAGCGGCAATGAGCAGTACTTC.

In regard to this clonotype: A much bigger clone sits one base away, suggesting this may be a read error. This CDR3 reads CASSGGTASYNEQYF. The CDR3 DNA reads as TGTGCCAGCAGCGGCGGGACAGCCTCCTACAATGAGCAGTACTTC. This chain links TRBV12-3 or TRBV12-4 with TRBJ2-5; TRBD1 is a possible D gene (7 bases). V shed 6 bases and J shed 11 bases, with 25 bases lying between them. The CDR3 runs 15 residues.

The rearrangement links TRBV29-1 to TRBJ2-1; D is unresolved. V shed 4 bases and J shed 0 bases, with 13 bases lying between them. Germline CDR1 is SQVTM and CDR2 is ANQGSEA. The CDR3 length is 15 residues. CDR3 protein: CSVAVASSSYNEQFF. CDR3 sequence (DNA): TGCAGCGTTGCGGTTGCGTCGAGCTCCTACAATGAGCAGTTCTTC.

In its sample, this clonotype was seen many times. This chain connects TRBV7-2 to TRBJ2-5, with D possibly matching TRBD2 (8 bases). The V end lost 8 bases, the J end lost 2 bases, and 12 bases lay between the germline ends. CDR3 length: 13 residues. CDR1 is SGHTA, CDR2 FQGNSA, per germline. CDR3 bases: TGTGCCAGCGCGGGGGGACAGCAAGAGACCCAGTACTTC. Its translation: CASAGGQQETQYF.

CDR3 nucleotides: TGTGCCAGCAGCTCCGACAGGGTGCAGGGTCACACCGGGGAGCTGTTTTTT. This sequence encodes CASSSDRVQGHTGELFF. The gene calls are TRBV5-5 and TRBJ2-2, with 7 bases lining up with TRBD1. Germline V CDR1 and CDR2: SGHKS, YYEKEE (reference sequence). This CDR3 is 17 amino acids long. V shed 3 bases, J shed 3 bases, and the junction held 11 bases outside the gene matches. Variable domain in full (rest from reference TRBV5-5 and TRBJ2-2): DAGVTQSPTHLIKTRGQQVTLRCSPISGHKSVSWYQQVLGQGPQFIFQYYEKEERGRGNFPDRFSARQFPNYSSELNVNALLLGDSALYLCASSSDRVQGHTGELFFGEGSRLTVL.

Comment on this clonotype: One end of the junction is discordant with germline, which a read error may explain. This rearrangement joins TRBV25-1 to TRBJ1-1; 7 bases fit TRBD1. The germline CDR1 and CDR2 sequences are MGHDK and SYGVNS. This CDR3 has 14 amino acids. Here the CDR3 reads CASSWAGGNTDAFF. Here the CDR3 DNA reads TGTGCCAGCAGTTGGGCAGGGGGGAACACTGACGCTTTCTTT.

The chain is built from TRBV7-9 and TRBJ2-1; D assignment may be TRBD1 or TRBD2 (5 bases each). The CDR3 spans 14 residues. Between the trimmed V and J ends, which lost 4 bases and 5 bases, there was a span of 12 bases. In germline, CDR1 is SEHNR, CDR2 FQNEAQ (reference sequence). The CDR3 is CASSSPGRHNEQFF. Here the CDR3 DNA reads TGTGCCAGCAGCTCACCGGGACGCCACAATGAGCAGTTCTTC. Supplemented by reference TRBV7-9 and TRBJ2-1, the full variable domain reads DTGVSQNPRHKITKRGQNVTFRCDPISEHNRLYWYRQTLGQGPEFLTYFQNEAQLEKSRLLSDRFSAERPKGSFSTLEIQRTEQGDSAMYLCASSSPGRHNEQFFGPGTRLTVL.